What follows describes a single T cell receptor beta chain. The target of this receptor is not known. The record has no base qualities; no much larger clone is one base away. The sample originates from a study of cytomegalovirus exposure and HLA in healthy donors (TCRdb year 2017). Concerning the study at large: An earlier analysis of roughly 610 of the donors reported about 280 Gb of sequence data and around 110 million unique TCR beta sequences obtained from around 190 million T cells. All discovery cohort repertoires had been generated on a single sequencing platform. The study profiled the T cell repertoires of hundreds of subjects by immunosequencing and related them to cytomegalovirus serostatus. A later analysis re-analyzed previously published TCR beta repertoires from 666 donors and added high-resolution HLA genotyping to study TCR occurrence patterns. Roughly 300 gigabases of sequencing data and around 87 million unique TCR sequences were included in an early release covering several hundred HLA-typed donors. Five DR-DQ haplotypes were treated as single units for association and clustering because of strong linkage in the cohort. Among the approximately 420 genotyped donors, 75% to 90% belonged to the genetic ancestry cluster associated with self-reported Caucasian donors. In addition to the first cohort of around 670 subjects, a separate validation cohort of around 110 different subjects was used. Donor age, sex, ethnicity and CMV serostatus were collected together with the repertoire data. To decide whether each TCR beta V gene segment behaved as functional or pseudogenic, an earlier analysis of several hundred of the donors relied on high-throughput TCR beta sequencing. The study was designed to test whether signatures of past pathogen exposure could be identified by cataloging public T cell receptors. To predict cytomegalovirus infection status, the study brought together high-throughput TCR immunosequencing, statistical association of individual TCRs with disease status, and machine learning. HLA typing included class I and class II loci at four-digit resolution. Typing coverage varied by locus: about 629-630 donors for A, B, C, DRB1 and DQB1; more than 500 for DQA1; approximately 610 for DPA1; approximately 450 for DPB1. On average, around 200,000 unique TCR beta nucleotide sequences were sequenced per donor among some 420 genotyped donors of the cohort, with 15% to 20% of those sequences being non-productive. The later analysis used no new phenotypic data to find candidate immune exposures, relying instead on TCR beta sequences and their occurrence across donors. In a later genetic analysis, genome-wide SNP genotypes for about 65% of the roughly 700 donors were used, and that subset was treated as a discovery cohort. General conclusions and limits of the study: According to a later analysis, TCR association rates differed among HLA loci, with DRB1 alleles showing the most associated TCRs and HLA-C alleles showing the fewest. A total of 150 to 200 TCR beta chains were listed by the study as associated with cytomegalovirus. For the cohort, immune exposure information was limited to CMV serostatus. The classifier was reported to diagnose cytomegalovirus status with high specificity and sensitivity in both the original cohort and the validation cohort. A cluster of highly shared sequence variants was judged likely to be a technical artifact of the sequencing pipeline. In this cohort, only TCR beta chains were sequenced, and detectable features were limited by the absence of alpha or paired-chain data. While some public TCRs were present in many individuals, most TCR sequences turned up only very rarely across donors. HLA typing was unavailable for some donors at each locus, so association tests used only the typed subset. In a later genetic analysis, a missense DCLRE1C variant was associated with V-gene and J-gene trimming of TCR beta chains, and the association was replicated in an independent cohort. The presence/absence analyses assumed that sequencing depth was roughly uniform across donors, and that assumption may not be true. In an earlier analysis of approximately 590 of the donors, most TCR beta V segments appeared in productive rearrangements about 87% or about 30% of the time, broadly matching IMGT annotations. When HLA alleles, especially DR and DQ, strongly co-occurred, TCR associations were difficult to assign to individual alleles. According to the authors, the approach could potentially be generalized to other disease states and immunological phenotypes. In a later genetic analysis, fewer N-insertions in productive TCRs were reported among donors in an Asian-associated ancestry cluster than the approximately 670-donor mean. In a later analysis, HLA-associated TCR beta chains were found to be more clonally expanded and to have lower generation probabilities than equally common non-associated chains. In vitro tests confirmed that a few of the cytomegalovirus-associated TCR beta chains recognize cytomegalovirus antigens. In a later analysis, several top co-occurrence clusters were reported to appear linked to parvovirus B19, influenza, CMV and Epstein-Barr virus. Most CMV-associated TCR beta chains appeared to be HLA-restricted in a later analysis, and the HLA associations seemed to be driven largely by CMV exposure. A further reported finding was that TCR beta sequences accurately predicted the HLA-A and HLA-B alleles for most subjects in the first cohort. In a later analysis, around 17,000 TCR beta sequences were associated with specific HLA alleles at a false discovery rate of 0.05. Seventeen rarely observed V segments, including chromosome 9 orphons, were excluded from the earlier analysis of approximately 600 of the donors because counts were too low. Correlated functional status among segregating V segments might reflect linkage disequilibrium, but an unknown experimental factor could not be ruled out.

Receptors were amplified or captured by the immunoSEQ multiplex PCR assay. The multiplex PCR relied on a mix of 60 forward primers for TCR Vbeta segments and 13 reverse primers for TCR Jbeta segments. The CDR3 region of rearranged TCR beta genes was amplified from genomic DNA with a multiplex PCR assay. The amplified TCR beta libraries were sequenced on the Illumina HiSeq System as 87-base-pair reads. The paper's processing steps were these. In a later analysis, roughly 80 million unique TCR beta chains were counted across the approximately 670 repertoires, and roughly 11 million of these chains were shared by at least two donors. To remove PCR and sequencing errors, raw reads were error-corrected and collapsed into unique sequences using a nearest-neighbor algorithm that merged closely related sequences. To assign V, D and J gene segments, CDR3 sequences were aligned to IMGT reference sequences. For a sequence to be retained, at least a six-nucleotide match to both a V gene segment and a J gene segment was required. Rearrangements were called productive when the CDR3 lacked stop codons and stayed in frame with V and J; all others were non-productive. Following IMGT convention, CDR3 was defined as the stretch from the second conserved V-encoded cysteine up to the conserved J-encoded phenylalanine. The earlier analysis of 587 of the donors excluded any sequence lacking an unambiguous match to a single V gene segment. An earlier analysis of over 450 of the donors classified V segments as functional when productive rearrangements were above 56.7% and as segregating when the standard deviation between donors was above 5%. A statistical classification framework was built to diagnose cytomegalovirus status from the catalog of TCR beta chain sequences. V and J gene assignment, in a later analysis, came from comparing TCR nucleotide sequences with IMGT/GENE-DB human TR gene sequences. Using the TCRdist pipeline, a later analysis assigned CDR3 sequences along with most-parsimonious VDJ recombination scenarios. In a later analysis, each TCR beta chain was defined by its CDR3 amino acid sequence together with its V-gene family, and reads lacking a unique V-gene family were excluded. To address suspected cross-contamination and a sequencing artifact, a later analysis removed a few hundred highly shared, low-generation-probability nucleotide sequences. A later analysis calculated a clonal expansion index for each public chain from normalized within-repertoire ranks of inferred template counts. Generation probabilities in a later analysis came from a VDJ recombination model fitted to out-of-frame rearrangements, and those results were checked against IGoR. A later analysis scored TCR-TCR, TCR-HLA and TCR-CMV co-occurrence with hypergeometric tests, applying a repertoire-size bias correction to TCR pairs. False discovery rates were estimated in a later analysis by permuting HLA or CMV assignments 20 times. In a later analysis, co-occurring TCRs were grouped using DBSCAN, with TCRdist sequence similarity added in when clustering inside HLA-allele-positive subsets. Repertoires with fewer than 30,000 or more than 120,000 public chains, plus five repertoires with anomalous nucleotide sharing, were excluded from co-occurrence clustering. As stored in TCRdb, this immuneACCESS dataset retains in-frame rearrangements with V and J assigned. A fraction of the clones does not appear; measured against another copy, unresolved V genes explain less than half of the discrepancy, and the remainder lacks a known reason. The V and J calls and the clone size are those of that table, but D and trimming were determined from the DNA. For this sample the table gives about 200,000 clones, of which roughly four fifths were detected only once. Together, the top ten hold less than 3.5% of the sample.

The cohort comprised more than 550 healthy bone marrow donors. At the time of sampling, every cohort member was nominally healthy, though immune exposures that went unrecorded were likely present. The donor was CMV seronegative and belonged to the group of 350 or so seronegative cohort members. Every donor gave a peripheral blood sample, and the peripheral blood mononuclear cells from that sample were used for TCR beta sequencing. Genomic DNA was extracted from the blood cell samples with the Qiagen DNeasy Blood Extraction Kit. Sequencing was carried out using PBMCs. The sequence was obtained from a woman aged 40 to 55 in good health and CMV-seronegative.

The CDR3 protein sequence reads: CASGQGADTEAFF. The DNA sequence reads TGTGCCAGCGGACAGGGGGCGGACACTGAAGCTTTCTTT. Recombination joined TRBV5-6 with TRBJ1-1; 11 middle bases align to TRBD1. The CDR3 runs 13 amino acids, cysteine and phenylalanine included. The DNA shown is the 39-base CDR3, in frame from base 1. Reading the germline V gene gives CDR1 SGHDT and CDR2 YYEEEE. Germline trimming amounts to 7 bases on V and 3 bases on J, with 2 as the count of junction bases outside the gene matches. The CDR3 plus the reference TRBV5-6 and TRBJ1-1 genes for the other parts give the full variable domain: DAGVTQSPTHLIKTRGQQVTLRCSPKSGHDTVSWYQQALGQGPQFIFQYYEEEERQRGNFPDRFSGHQFPNYSSELNVNALLLGDSALYLCASGQGADTEAFFGQGTRLTVV.